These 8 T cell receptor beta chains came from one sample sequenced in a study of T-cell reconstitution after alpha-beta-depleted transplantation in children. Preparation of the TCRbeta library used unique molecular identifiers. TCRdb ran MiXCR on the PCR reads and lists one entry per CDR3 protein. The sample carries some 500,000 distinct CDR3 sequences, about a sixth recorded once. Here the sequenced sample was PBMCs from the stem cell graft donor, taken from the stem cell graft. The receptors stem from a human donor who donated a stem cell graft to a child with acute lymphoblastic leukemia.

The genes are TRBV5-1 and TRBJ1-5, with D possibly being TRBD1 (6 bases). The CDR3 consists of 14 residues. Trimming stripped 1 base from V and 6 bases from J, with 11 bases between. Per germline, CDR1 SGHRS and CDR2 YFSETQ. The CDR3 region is CASSLSQGSQPQHF. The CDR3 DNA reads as TGCGCCAGCAGCTTGTCCCAGGGGAGTCAGCCCCAGCATTTT.

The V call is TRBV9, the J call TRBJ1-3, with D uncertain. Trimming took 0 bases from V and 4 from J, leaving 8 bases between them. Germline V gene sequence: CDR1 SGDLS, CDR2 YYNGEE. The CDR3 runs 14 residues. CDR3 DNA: TGTGCCAGCAGCGTAGATTTTGGAGGAAACACCATATATTTT. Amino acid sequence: CASSVDFGGNTIYF.

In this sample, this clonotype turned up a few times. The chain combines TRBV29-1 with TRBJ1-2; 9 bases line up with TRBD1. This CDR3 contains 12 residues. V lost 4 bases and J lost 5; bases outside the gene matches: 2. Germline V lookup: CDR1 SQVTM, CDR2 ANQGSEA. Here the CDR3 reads CSVAGTGYGYTF. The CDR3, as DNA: TGCAGCGTTGCCGGGACAGGGTATGGCTACACCTTC.

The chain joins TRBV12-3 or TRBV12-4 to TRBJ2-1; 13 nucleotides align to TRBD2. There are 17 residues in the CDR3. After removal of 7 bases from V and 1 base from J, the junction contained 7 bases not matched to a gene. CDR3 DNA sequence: TGTGCCAGCACCTCCGCGGGACTAGCGGGATCCTACAATGAGCAGTTCTTC. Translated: CASTSAGLAGSYNEQFF.

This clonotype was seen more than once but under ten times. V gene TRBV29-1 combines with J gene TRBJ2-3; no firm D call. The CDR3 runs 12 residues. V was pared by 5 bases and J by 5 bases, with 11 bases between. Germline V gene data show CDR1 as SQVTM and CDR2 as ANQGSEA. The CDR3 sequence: CSVLNPGDTQYF. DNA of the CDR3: TGCAGCGTTCTGAATCCGGGAGATACGCAGTATTTT.

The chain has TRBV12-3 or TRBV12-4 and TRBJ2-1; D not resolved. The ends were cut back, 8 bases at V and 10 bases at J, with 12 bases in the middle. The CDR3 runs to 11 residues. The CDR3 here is CASGSLWEQFF. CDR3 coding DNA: TGTGCCAGCGGTAGTTTATGGGAGCAGTTCTTC.

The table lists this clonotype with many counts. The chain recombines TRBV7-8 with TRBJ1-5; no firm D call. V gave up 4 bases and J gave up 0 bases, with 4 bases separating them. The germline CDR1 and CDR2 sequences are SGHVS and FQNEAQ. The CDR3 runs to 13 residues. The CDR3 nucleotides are TGTGCCAGCAGCTCTAATAGCAATCAGCCCCAGCATTTT. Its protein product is CASSSNSNQPQHF. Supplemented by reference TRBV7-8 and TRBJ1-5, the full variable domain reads GAGVSQSPRYKVAKRGQDVALRCDPISGHVSLFWYQQALGQGPEFLTYFQNEAQLDKSGLPSDRFFAERPEGSVSTLKIQRTQQEDSAVYLCASSSNSNQPQHFGDGTRLSIL.

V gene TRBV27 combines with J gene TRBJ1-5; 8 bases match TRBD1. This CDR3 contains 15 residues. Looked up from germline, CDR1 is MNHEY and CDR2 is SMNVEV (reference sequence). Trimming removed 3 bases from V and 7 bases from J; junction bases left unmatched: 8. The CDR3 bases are TGTGCCAGCAGTTTGGCAGGGGGCGGGTGGCAGCCCCAGCATTTT. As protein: CASSLAGGGWQPQHF.